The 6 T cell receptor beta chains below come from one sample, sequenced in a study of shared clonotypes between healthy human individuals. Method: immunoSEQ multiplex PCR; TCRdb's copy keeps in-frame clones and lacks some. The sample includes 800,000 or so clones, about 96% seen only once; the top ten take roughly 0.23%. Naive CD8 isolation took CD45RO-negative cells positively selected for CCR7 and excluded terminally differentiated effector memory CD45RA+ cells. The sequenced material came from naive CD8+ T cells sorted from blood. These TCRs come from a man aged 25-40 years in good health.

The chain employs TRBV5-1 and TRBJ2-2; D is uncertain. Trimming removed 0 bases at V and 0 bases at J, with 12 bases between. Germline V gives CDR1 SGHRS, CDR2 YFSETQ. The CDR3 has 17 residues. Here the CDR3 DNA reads TGCGCCAGCAGCTTGGCCTTGCGGCTATCGAACACCGGGGAGCTGTTTTTT. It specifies CASSLALRLSNTGELFF.

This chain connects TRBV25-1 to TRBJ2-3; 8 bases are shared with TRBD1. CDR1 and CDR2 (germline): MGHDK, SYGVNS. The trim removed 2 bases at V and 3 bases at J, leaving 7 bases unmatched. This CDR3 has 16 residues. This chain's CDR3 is CASSEVRGRPTDTQYF. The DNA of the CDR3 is TGTGCCAGCAGTGAAGTCAGGGGGCGCCCAACAGATACGCAGTATTTT.

The CDR3 is CASSYIGQEEETQYF. The CDR3 DNA reads as TGTGCCAGCAGCTACATCGGACAGGAAGAGGAGACCCAGTACTTC. J is TRBJ2-5 and V is TRBV2; 7 bases agree with TRBD1. Germline assignment: CDR1 SNHLY and CDR2 FYNNEI. The CDR3 contains 15 residues. Trimming removed 6 bases from V and 5 bases from J; junction bases left unmatched: 12.

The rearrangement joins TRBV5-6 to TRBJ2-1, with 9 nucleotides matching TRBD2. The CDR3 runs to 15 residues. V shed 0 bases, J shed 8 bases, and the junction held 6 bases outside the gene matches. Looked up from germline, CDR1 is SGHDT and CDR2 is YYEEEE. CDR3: CASSLVGLASDEQFF. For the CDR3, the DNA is TGTGCCAGCAGCTTGGTTGGACTAGCGAGCGATGAGCAGTTCTTC.

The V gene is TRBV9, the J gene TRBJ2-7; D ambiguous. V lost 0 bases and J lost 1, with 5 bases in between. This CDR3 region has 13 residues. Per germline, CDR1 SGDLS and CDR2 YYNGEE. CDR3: CASSVETSYEQYF. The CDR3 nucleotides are TGTGCCAGCAGCGTAGAAACATCCTACGAGCAGTACTTC.

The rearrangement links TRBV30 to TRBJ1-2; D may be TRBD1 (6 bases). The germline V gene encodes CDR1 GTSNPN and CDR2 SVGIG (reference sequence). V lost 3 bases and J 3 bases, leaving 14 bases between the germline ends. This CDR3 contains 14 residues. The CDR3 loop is CAWSTGMGDYGYTF. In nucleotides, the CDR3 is TGTGCCTGGAGCACAGGGATGGGGGACTATGGCTACACCTTC. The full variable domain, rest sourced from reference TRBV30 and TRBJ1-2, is SQTIHQWPATLVQPVGSPLSLECTVEGTSNPNLYWYRQAAGRGLQLLFYSVGIGQISSEVPQNLSASRPQDRQFILSSKKLLLSDSGFYLCAWSTGMGDYGYTFGSGTRLTVV.